The 17 T cell receptor beta chains below were found in one sample sequenced in a study of blood T cell repertoires in COVID-19. Assay: immunoSEQ multiplex PCR; the TCRdb copy retains only in-frame clones and omits some. The data contain under 55,000 clones, approximately 86% of them singletons. The sample taken for sequencing was peripheral blood. The receptors stem from a man aged 40-49 years with active COVID-19.

In nucleotides, the CDR3 is TGTGCCAGCAGCCTGGGACAGGGGCCCGTCGCCTACGAGCAGTACTTC. Protein product: CASSLGQGPVAYEQYF. The J gene is TRBJ2-7, the V gene TRBV5-6; 10 nucleotides match TRBD1. CDR3 size: 16 residues. CDR1 and CDR2 from the germline V gene are SGHDT and YYEEEE. J lost 2 bases, V lost 4 bases, and 9 bases had no gene match.

V usage is TRBV7-3 and J usage is TRBJ2-2; D might be TRBD1 (5 bases). This CDR3 comprises 13 residues. In germline, CDR1 is SGHTA, CDR2 FQGTGA. V was clipped by 2 bases and J by 8 bases, with 9 bases between them. The CDR3 DNA is TGTGCCAGCAGCTTAGCCAGGGATGGGGAGCTGTTTTTT. Its protein is CASSLARDGELFF.

This clone was observed once. The CDR3 spells CASSSRQGHSGNTIYF. CDR3 DNA sequence: TGTGCCAGCAGTTCGCGACAGGGCCACTCTGGAAACACCATATATTTT. The chain couples TRBV27 to TRBJ1-3, with 7 positions matching TRBD1. Germline V lookup: CDR1 MNHEY, CDR2 SMNVEV (reference sequence). J lost 0 bases, V lost 4 bases, and 6 bases had no gene match. This CDR3 comprises 16 residues.

The chain carries TRBV29-1 and TRBJ1-2; TRBD1 matches 8 bases. CDR1 and CDR2 from the germline V gene are SQVTM and ANQGSEA. The V and J ends lost 7 bases and 4 bases, in that order; junction bases with no gene match: 5. This CDR3 contains 12 residues. The CDR3 reads CSAGQGCYGYTF. CDR3 coding DNA: TGCAGCGCAGGACAGGGATGCTATGGCTACACCTTC.

The V call is TRBV4-1, the J call TRBJ2-1, with a weak D call TRBD2 (6 bases). The germline CDR1 and CDR2 sequences are MGHRA and YSYEKL. The CDR3 has 14 residues. V lost 3 bases and J 11 bases, leaving 17 bases between the germline ends. CDR3 bases: TGCGCCAGCAGCCAGACTCACGGGAGCTCCAAGCAGTTCTTC. Translated: CASSQTHGSSKQFF.

V and J are TRBV3-1 (or the pseudogene TRBV3-2) and TRBJ1-2; TRBD1 matches 8 bases. In germline, CDR1 is LGHDT, CDR2 YNNKEL (reference sequence). Trimming cost V 2 bases and J 8 bases; bases outside gene matches: 10. This CDR3 region has 15 residues. In DNA, the CDR3 is TGTGCCAGCAGCCAAAGCGACAGGGGTGGCAGCGGCTACACCTTC. Amino acids: CASSQSDRGGSGYTF.

Concerning this clone itself: This CDR3 is also generated by other DNA sequences in the sample. The chain carries TRBV28 and TRBJ1-2; TRBD1 matches at 10 bases. V shed 6 bases and J 4 bases; nucleotides not matched to a gene: 5. Looked up from germline, CDR1 is MDHEN and CDR2 is SYDVKM. This CDR3 contains 14 residues. CDR3 nucleotides: TGTGCCAGCAGATCGGGACAGGGGACCTATGGCTACACCTTC. Translation gives CASRSGQGTYGYTF.

V and J are TRBV7-3 and TRBJ1-1; 7 bases match TRBD1. Germline trimming cut 4 bases from V and 13 bases from J; bases unmatched to any gene: 12. The germline V gene has CDR1 SGHTA and CDR2 FQGTGA. CDR3 length equals 13 residues. CDR3 nucleotide sequence: TGTGCCAGCAGCTCCAACCCAAGGGGGCCGGTTTTCTTT. This encodes CASSSNPRGPVFF.

This chain connects TRBV19 to TRBJ2-1, with a weak D call TRBD1 (6 bases). The germline V gene encodes CDR1 LNHDA and CDR2 SQIVND (reference sequence). Trimming cost V 2 bases and J 8 bases, with 10 bases left between them. There are 13 residues in the CDR3. The CDR3 loop is CASSITGMDEQFF. CDR3 nucleotide sequence: TGTGCCAGTAGTATAACAGGGATGGATGAGCAGTTCTTC.

Here the CDR3 reads CASSVGPLQASLVEQYF. The CDR3 bases are TGTGCCAGCAGCGTAGGCCCTCTACAGGCCTCTTTGGTGGAGCAGTACTTC. This sequence joins TRBV9 and TRBJ2-7, with D tentatively TRBD1 (5 bases). The CDR3 sequence is 17 residues long. Per the germline V gene, CDR1 is SGDLS and CDR2 is YYNGEE. V was pared by 0 bases and J by 7 bases, with 23 bases between.

The chain links TRBV12-3 or TRBV12-4 to TRBJ2-1, with D possibly matching TRBD2 (6 bases). CDR3 length equals 11 residues. The ends were cut back, 7 bases at V and 15 bases at J, with 16 bases in the middle. CDR3 sequence: CASTPGTWLFF. Here the CDR3 DNA reads TGTGCCAGCACCCCTGGGACTTGGCTGTTCTTC.

V usage is TRBV2 and J usage is TRBJ2-1; 12 bases are a match to TRBD2. The CDR3 spans 15 residues. The trim removed 8 bases at V and 4 bases at J, leaving 6 bases unmatched. Per germline, CDR1 SNHLY and CDR2 FYNNEI. The CDR3 sequence is CASGRLAGVYNEQFF. The DNA of the CDR3 is TGTGCCAGCGGCAGACTAGCGGGAGTGTACAATGAGCAGTTCTTC.

This clone was seen a few times. V is TRBV19 and J is TRBJ1-5, with 8 bases aligning to TRBD1. The V gene end was trimmed by 1 base and the J gene end by 1 base; junction bases not matched to a gene: 0. Germline assignment: CDR1 LNHDA and CDR2 SQIVND (reference sequence). The CDR3 length is 15 residues. CDR3 residues: CASSIGTGSNQPQHF. DNA of the CDR3: TGTGCCAGTAGTATAGGGACAGGGAGCAATCAGCCCCAGCATTTT. The complete variable domain, with remaining parts taken from reference TRBV19 and TRBJ1-5, reads DGGITQSPKYLFRKEGQNVTLSCEQNLNHDAMYWYRQDPGQGLRLIYYSQIVNDFQKGDIAEGYSVSREKKESFPLTVTSAQKNPTAFYLCASSIGTGSNQPQHFGDGTRLSIL.

The CDR3 DNA reads TGTGCCACCAGTGATTTGGACCGGGGGTATGGCTACACCTTC. As protein: CATSDLDRGYGYTF. The chain links TRBV24-1 to TRBJ1-2, with D maybe TRBD1 (5 bases). The CDR3 length is 14 residues. Germline V gene data show CDR1 as KGHDR and CDR2 as SFDVKD. V shed 0 bases and J shed 5 bases, with 9 bases lying between them.

A single count supports this clone. V gene TRBV13 combines with J gene TRBJ2-4; D is unclear. Trimming cost V 0 bases and J 0 bases, with 6 bases left between them. Germline values: CDR1 PRHDT, CDR2 FYEKMQ (reference sequence). The CDR3 runs 15 residues. The CDR3 spells CASSLGPLAKNIQYF. In DNA form, the CDR3 reads TGTGCCAGCAGCTTAGGCCCCTTAGCCAAAAACATTCAGTACTTC.

This chain links TRBV28 with TRBJ2-3, with a weak D call TRBD1 (6 bases). From germline, CDR1 is MDHEN and CDR2 SYDVKM. The CDR3 is made up of 16 amino acids. V lost 6 bases and J 4 bases, leaving 20 bases between the germline ends. CDR3 region: CASSSLAGVRADTQYF. For the CDR3, the DNA is TGTGCCAGCAGCTCCCTCGCAGGGGTTAGGGCAGATACGCAGTATTTT.

The rearrangement links TRBV19 to TRBJ2-4; possible D gene TRBD2, 6 bases. Germline V gives CDR1 LNHDA, CDR2 SQIVND (reference sequence). Trimming left V 7 bases short and J 8 bases short, with 21 bases between. The CDR3 is 15 amino acids. The CDR3 here is CASMGSTRGKDIQYF. The CDR3 DNA follows: TGTGCCAGTATGGGGTCGACTAGAGGGAAAGACATTCAGTACTTC.